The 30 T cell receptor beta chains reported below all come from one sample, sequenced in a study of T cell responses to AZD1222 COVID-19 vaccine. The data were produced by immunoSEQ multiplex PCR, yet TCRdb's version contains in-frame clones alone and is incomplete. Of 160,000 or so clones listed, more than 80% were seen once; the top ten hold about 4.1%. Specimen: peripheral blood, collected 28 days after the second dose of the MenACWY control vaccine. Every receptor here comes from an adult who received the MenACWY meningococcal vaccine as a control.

The CDR3 protein is CASSDRGVGTGELFF. DNA of the CDR3: TGTGCCAGCAGTGATCGAGGGGTGGGGACCGGGGAGCTGTTTTTT. This chain uses TRBV25-1 with TRBJ2-2; D may match TRBD1 or TRBD2 (5 bases each). From germline, CDR1 is MGHDK and CDR2 SYGVNS. V lost 3 bases and J lost 5, with 13 bases in between. The CDR3 has 15 residues.

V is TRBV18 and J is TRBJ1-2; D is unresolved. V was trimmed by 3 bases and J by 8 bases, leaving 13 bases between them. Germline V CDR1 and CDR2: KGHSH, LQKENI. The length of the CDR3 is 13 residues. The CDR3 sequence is CASSPSRAEGYTF. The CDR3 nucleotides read TGTGCCAGCTCACCCAGCCGGGCGGAGGGCTACACCTTC.

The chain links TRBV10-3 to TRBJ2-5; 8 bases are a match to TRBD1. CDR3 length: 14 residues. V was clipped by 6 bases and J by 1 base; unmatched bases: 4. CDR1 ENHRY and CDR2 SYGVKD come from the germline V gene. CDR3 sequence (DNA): TGTGCCATCAGCGGCGGACAGGGCCAAGAGACCCAGTACTTC. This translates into CAISGGQGQETQYF.

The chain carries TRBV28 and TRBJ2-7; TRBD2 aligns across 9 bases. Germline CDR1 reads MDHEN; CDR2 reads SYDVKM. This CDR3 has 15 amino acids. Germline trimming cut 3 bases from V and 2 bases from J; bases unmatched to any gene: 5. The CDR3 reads CASSFQAGGAYEQYF. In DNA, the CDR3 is TGTGCCAGCAGTTTTCAGGCGGGAGGGGCCTACGAGCAGTACTTC.

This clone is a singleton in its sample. The CDR3 loop reads CASSLGFLNTEAFF. The CDR3 coding sequence is TGTGCCAGCAGCTTGGGTTTCTTGAACACTGAAGCTTTCTTT. The rearrangement uses TRBV11-2 and TRBJ1-1, with no clear D. Trimming removed 3 bases at V and 0 bases at J, with 8 bases between. Germline CDR1 reads SGHAT; CDR2 reads FQNNGV. The CDR3 consists of 14 residues.

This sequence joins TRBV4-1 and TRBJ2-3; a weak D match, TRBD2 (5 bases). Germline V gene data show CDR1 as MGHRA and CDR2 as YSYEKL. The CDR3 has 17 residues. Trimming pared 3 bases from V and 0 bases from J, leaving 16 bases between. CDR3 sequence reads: CASSHRGLPSSTDTQYF. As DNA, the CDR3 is TGCGCCAGCAGCCATCGCGGACTCCCCTCTAGCACAGATACGCAGTATTTT.

The CDR3 region is CASSYQSTYEQYF. As DNA, the CDR3 is TGTGCCAGCAGTTACCAGTCGACCTACGAGCAGTACTTC. This rearrangement joins TRBV6-2 or TRBV6-3 to TRBJ2-7; D not resolved. V was cut by 2 bases and J by 2 bases, with 7 bases left in between. There are 13 residues in the CDR3. Per the germline V gene, CDR1 is MNHEY and CDR2 is SVGEGT.

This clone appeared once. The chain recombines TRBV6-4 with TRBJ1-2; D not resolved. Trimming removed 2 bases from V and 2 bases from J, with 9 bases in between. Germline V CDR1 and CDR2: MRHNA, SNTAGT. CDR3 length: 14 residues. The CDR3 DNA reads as TGTGCCAGCAGTGACGAGTATACCAACTATGGCTACACCTTC. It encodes CASSDEYTNYGYTF.

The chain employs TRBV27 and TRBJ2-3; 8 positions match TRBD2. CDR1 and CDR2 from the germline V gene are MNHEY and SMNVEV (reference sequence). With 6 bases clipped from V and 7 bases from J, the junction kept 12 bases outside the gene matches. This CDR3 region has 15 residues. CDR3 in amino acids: CASRSGRSTLYTQYF. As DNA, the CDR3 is TGTGCCAGCAGAAGCGGGAGATCTACCCTATATACGCAGTATTTT.

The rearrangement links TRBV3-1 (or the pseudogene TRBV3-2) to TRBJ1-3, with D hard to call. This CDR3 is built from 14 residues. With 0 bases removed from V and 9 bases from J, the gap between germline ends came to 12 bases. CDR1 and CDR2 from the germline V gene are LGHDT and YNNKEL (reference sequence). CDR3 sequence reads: CASSQEFSVGTIYF. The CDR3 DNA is TGTGCCAGCAGCCAAGAGTTTTCTGTGGGCACCATATATTTT.

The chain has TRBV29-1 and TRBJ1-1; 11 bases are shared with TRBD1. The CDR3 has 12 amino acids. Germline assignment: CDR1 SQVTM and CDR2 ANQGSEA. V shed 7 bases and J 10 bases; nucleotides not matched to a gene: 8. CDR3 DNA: TGCAGCGGAGGGGGACAGGGGGGTGGAGCTTTCTTT. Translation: CSGGGQGGGAFF.

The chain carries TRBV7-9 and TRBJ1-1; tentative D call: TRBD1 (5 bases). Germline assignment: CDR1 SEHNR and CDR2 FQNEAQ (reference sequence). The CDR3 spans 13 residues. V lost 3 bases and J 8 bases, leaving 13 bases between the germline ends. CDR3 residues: CASSLTGTVEAFF. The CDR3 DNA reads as TGTGCCAGCAGCTTGACCGGGACGGTGGAAGCTTTCTTT.

The CDR3 bases are TGTGCCAGCAGTGAAGCCCTGACCGGAACCTACGAGCAGTACTTC. Protein: CASSEALTGTYEQYF. V usage is TRBV2 and J usage is TRBJ2-7; D gene ambiguous. Trimming removed 0 bases from V and 2 bases from J, with 11 bases in between. The CDR3 has 15 residues. Germline lookup yields CDR1 SNHLY and CDR2 FYNNEI.

CDR3 loop: CASSVVLPGGAFF. The CDR3 nucleotides are TGTGCCAGCAGCGTAGTTTTACCGGGCGGGGCTTTCTTT. This chain links TRBV9 with TRBJ1-1; D is undetermined. The germline CDR1 and CDR2 sequences are SGDLS and YYNGEE. V lost 0 bases, J lost 11 bases, and 14 bases lay in between. This CDR3 spans 13 amino acids.

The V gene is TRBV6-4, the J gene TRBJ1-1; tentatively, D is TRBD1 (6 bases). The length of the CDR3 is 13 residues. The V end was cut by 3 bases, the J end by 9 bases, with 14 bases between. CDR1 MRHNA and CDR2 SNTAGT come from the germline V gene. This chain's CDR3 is CASSDIGGGKAFF. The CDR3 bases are TGTGCCAGCAGTGATATTGGAGGGGGAAAAGCTTTCTTT.

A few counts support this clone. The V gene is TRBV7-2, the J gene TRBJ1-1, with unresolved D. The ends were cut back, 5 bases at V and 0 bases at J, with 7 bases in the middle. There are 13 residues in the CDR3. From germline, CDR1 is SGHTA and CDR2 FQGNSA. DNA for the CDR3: TGTGCCAGCAGCATAGGACTGAACACTGAAGCTTTCTTT. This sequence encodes CASSIGLNTEAFF.

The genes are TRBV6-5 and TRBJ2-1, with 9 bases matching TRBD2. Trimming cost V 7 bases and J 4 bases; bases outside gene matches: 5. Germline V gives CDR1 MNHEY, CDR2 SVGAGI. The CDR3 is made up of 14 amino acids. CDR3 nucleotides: TGTGCCAGCACGATTAGCGGGAGTTACAATGAGCAGTTCTTC. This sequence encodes CASTISGSYNEQFF.

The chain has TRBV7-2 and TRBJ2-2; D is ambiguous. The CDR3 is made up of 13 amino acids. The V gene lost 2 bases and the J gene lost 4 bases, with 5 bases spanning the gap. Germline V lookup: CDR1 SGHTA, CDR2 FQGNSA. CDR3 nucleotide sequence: TGTGCCAGCAGCTTATTATCCACCGGGGAGCTGTTTTTT. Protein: CASSLLSTGELFF. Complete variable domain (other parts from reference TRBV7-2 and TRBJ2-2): GAGVSQSPSNKVTEKGKDVELRCDPISGHTALYWYRQSLGQGLEFLIYFQGNSAPDKSGLPSDRFSAERTGGSVSTLTIQRTQQEDSAVYLCASSLLSTGELFFGEGSRLTVL.

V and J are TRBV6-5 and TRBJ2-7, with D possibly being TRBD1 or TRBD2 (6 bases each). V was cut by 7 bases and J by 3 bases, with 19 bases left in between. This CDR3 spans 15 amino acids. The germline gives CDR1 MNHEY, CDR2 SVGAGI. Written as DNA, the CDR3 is TGTGCCAGCAAAATTAGGTGGGGGGCCCTCTACGAGCAGTACTTC. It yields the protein CASKIRWGALYEQYF.

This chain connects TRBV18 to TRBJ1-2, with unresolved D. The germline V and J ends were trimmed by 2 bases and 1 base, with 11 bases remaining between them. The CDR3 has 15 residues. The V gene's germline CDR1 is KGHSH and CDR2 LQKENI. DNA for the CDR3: TGTGCCAGCTCACCAGAGAGTGGAAATAACTATGGCTACACCTTC. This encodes CASSPESGNNYGYTF.

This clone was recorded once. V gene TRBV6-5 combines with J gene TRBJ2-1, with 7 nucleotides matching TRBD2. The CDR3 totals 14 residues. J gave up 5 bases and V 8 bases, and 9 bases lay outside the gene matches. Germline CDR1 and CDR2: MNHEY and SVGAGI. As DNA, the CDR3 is TGTGCCAGCGGATTTTGGGGAGGGGACAATGAGCAGTTCTTC. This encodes CASGFWGGDNEQFF.

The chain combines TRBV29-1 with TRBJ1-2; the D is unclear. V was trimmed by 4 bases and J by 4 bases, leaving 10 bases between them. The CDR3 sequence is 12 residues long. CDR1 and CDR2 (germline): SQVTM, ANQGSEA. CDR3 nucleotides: TGCAGCGTTGGAGGTGGGAGCTATGGCTACACCTTC. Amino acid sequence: CSVGGGSYGYTF.

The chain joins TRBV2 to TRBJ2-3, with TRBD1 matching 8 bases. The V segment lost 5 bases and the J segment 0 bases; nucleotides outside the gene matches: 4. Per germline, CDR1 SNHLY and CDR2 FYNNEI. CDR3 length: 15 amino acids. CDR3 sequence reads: CASSLQGASTDTQYF. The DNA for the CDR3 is TGTGCCAGCAGTCTCCAGGGGGCAAGCACAGATACGCAGTATTTT.

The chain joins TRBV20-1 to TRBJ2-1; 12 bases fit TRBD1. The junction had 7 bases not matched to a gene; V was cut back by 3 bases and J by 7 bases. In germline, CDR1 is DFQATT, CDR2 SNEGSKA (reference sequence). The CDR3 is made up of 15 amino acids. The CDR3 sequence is CSASSGTGGGNEQFF. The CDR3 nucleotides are TGCAGTGCTAGTTCCGGGACAGGGGGCGGGAATGAGCAGTTCTTC.

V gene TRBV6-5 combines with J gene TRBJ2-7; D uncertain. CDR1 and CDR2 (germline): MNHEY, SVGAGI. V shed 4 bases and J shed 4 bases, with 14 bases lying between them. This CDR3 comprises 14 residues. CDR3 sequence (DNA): TGTGCCAGCAGTTCACAACATAGGGATTACGAGCAGTACTTC. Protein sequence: CASSSQHRDYEQYF.

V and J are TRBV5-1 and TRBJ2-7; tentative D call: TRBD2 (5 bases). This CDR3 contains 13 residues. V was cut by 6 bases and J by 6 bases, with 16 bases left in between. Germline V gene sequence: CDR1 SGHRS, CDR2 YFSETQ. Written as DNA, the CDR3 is TGCGCCAGCAATCCCGCAACGGGATTCGAGCAGTACTTC. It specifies CASNPATGFEQYF.

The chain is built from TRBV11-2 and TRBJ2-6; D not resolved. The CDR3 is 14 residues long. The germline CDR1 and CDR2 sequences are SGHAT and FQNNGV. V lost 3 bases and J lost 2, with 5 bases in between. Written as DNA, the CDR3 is TGTGCCAGCAGCTTCAGGACTGGGGCCAACGTCCTGACTTTC. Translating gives CASSFRTGANVLTF. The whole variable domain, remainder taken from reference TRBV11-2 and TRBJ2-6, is EAGVAQSPRYKIIEKRQSVAFWCNPISGHATLYWYQQILGQGPKLLIQFQNNGVVDDSQLPKDRFSAERLKGVDSTLKIQPAKLEDSAVYLCASSFRTGANVLTFGAGSRLTVL.

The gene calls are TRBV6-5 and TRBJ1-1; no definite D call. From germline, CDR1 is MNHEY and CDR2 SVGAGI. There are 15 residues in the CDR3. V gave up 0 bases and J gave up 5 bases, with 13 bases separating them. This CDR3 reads CASSYSKSGRTEAFF. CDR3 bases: TGTGCCAGCAGTTACTCAAAGTCCGGGAGGACTGAAGCTTTCTTT.

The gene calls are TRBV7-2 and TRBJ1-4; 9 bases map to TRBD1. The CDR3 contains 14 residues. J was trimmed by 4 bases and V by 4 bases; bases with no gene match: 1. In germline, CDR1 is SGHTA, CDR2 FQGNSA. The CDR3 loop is CASSSTGGNEKLFF. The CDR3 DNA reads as TGTGCCAGCAGCTCGACAGGGGGTAATGAAAAACTGTTTTTT.

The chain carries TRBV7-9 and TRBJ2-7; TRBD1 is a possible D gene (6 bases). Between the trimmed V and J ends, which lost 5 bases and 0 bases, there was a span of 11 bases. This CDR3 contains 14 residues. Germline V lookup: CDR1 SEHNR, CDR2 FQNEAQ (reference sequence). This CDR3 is CASSRLDSSYEQYF. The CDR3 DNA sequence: TGTGCCAGCAGCCGTTTGGACAGCTCCTACGAGCAGTACTTC. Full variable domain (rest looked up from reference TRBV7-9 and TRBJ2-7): DTGVSQNPRHKITKRGQNVTFRCDPISEHNRLYWYRQTLGQGPEFLTYFQNEAQLEKSRLLSDRFSAERPKGSFSTLEIQRTEQGDSAMYLCASSRLDSSYEQYFGPGTRLTVT.